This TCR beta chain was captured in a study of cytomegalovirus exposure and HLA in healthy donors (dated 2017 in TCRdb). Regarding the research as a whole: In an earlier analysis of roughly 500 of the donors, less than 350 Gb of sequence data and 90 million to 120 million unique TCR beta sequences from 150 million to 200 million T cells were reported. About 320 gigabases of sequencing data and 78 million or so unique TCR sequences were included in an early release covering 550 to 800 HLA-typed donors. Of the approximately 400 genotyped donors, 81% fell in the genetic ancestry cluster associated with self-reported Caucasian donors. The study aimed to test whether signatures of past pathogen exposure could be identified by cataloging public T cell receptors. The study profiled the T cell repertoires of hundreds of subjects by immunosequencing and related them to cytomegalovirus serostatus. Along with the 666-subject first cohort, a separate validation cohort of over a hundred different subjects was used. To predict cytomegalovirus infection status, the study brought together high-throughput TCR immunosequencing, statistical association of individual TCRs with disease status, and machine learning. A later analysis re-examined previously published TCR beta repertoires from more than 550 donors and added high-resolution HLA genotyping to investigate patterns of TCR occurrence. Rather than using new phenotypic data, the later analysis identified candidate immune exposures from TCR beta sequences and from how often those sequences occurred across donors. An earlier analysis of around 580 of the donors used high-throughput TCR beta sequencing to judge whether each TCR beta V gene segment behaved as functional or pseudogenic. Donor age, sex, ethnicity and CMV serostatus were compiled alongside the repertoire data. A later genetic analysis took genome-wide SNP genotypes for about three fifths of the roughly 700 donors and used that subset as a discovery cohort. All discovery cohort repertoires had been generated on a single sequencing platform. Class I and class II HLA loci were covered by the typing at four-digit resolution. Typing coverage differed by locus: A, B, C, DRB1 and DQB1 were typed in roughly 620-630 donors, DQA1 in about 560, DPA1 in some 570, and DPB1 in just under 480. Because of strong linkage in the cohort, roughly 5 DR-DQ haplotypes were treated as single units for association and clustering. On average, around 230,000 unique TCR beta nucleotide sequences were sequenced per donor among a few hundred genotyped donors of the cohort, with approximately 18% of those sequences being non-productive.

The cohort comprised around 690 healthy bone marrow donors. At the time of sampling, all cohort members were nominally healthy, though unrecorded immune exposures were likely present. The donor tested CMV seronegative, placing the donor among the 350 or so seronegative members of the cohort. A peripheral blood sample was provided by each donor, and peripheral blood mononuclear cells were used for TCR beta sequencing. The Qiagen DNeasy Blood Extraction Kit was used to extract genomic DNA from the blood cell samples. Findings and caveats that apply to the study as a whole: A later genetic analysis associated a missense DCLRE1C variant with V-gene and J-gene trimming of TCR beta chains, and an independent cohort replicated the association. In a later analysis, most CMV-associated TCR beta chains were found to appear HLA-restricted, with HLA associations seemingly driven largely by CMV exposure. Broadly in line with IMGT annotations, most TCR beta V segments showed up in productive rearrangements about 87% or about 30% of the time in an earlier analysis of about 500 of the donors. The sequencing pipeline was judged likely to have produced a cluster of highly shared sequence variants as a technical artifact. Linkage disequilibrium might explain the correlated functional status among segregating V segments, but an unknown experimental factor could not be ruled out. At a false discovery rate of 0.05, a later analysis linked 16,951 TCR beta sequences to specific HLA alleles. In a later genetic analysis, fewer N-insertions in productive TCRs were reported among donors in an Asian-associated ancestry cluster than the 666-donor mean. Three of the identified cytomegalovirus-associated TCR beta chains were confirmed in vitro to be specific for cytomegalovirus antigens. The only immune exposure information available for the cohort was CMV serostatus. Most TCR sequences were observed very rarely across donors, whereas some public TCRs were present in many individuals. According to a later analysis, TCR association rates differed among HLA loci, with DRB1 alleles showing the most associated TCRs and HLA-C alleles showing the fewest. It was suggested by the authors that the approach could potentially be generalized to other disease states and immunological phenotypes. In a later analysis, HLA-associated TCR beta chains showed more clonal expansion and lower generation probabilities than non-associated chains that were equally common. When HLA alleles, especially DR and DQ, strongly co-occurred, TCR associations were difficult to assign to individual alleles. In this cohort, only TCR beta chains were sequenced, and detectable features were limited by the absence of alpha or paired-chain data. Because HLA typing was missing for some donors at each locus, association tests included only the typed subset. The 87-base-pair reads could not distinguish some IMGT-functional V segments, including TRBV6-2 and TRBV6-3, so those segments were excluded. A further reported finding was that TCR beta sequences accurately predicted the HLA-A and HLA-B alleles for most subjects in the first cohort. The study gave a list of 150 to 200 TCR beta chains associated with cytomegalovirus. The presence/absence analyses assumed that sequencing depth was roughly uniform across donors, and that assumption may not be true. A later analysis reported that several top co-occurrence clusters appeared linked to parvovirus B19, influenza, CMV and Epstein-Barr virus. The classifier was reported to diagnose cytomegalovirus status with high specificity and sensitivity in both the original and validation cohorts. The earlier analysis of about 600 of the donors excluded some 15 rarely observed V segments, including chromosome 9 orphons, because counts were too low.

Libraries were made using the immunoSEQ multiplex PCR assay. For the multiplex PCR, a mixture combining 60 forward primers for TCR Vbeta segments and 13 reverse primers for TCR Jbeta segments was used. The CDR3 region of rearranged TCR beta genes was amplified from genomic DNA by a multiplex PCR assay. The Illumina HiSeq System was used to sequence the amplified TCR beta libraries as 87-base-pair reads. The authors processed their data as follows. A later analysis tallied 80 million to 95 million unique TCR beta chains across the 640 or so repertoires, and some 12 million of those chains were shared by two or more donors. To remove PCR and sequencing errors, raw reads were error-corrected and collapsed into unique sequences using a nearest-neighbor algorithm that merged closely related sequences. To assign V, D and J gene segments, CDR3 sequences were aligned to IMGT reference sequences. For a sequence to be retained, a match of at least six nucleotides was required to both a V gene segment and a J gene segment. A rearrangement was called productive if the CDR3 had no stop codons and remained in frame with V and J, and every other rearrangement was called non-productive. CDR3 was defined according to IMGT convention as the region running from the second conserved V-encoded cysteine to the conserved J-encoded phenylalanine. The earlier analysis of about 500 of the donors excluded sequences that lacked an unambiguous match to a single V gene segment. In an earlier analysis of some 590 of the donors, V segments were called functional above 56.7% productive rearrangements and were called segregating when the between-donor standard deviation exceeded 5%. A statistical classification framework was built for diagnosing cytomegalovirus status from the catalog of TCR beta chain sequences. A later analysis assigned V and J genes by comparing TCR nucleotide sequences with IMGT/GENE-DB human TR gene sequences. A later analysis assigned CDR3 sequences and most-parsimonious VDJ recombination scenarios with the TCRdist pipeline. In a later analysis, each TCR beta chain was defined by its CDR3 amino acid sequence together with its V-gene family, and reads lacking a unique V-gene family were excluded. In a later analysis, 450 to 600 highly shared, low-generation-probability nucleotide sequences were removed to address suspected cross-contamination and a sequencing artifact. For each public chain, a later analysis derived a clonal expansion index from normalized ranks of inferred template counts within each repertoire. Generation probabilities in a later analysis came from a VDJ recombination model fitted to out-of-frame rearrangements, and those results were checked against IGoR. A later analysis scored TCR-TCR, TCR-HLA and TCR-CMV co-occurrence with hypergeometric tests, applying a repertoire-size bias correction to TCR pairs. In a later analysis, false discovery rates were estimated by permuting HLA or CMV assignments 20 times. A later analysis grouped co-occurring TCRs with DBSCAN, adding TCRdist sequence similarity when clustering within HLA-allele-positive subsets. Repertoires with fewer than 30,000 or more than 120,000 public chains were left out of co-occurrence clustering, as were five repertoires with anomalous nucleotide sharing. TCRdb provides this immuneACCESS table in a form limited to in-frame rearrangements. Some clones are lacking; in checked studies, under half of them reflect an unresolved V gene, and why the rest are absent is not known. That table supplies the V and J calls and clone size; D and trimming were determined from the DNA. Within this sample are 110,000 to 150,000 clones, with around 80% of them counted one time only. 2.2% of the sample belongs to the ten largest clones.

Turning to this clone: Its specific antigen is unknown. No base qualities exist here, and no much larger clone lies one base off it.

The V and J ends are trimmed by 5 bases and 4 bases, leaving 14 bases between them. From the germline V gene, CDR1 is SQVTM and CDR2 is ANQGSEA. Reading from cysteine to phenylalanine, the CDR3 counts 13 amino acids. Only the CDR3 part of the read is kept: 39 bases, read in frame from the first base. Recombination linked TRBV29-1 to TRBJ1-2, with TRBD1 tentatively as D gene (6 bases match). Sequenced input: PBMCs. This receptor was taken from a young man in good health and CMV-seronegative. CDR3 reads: CSVREGGVYGYTF. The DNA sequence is TGCAGCGTTCGGGAGGGGGGAGTCTATGGCTACACCTTC.